This record concerns one T cell receptor (beta chain) sequence. Produced via immunoSEQ multiplex PCR; TCRdb's table is partial and in-frame only. The data contain 300,000 to 450,000 clones, roughly nine tenths of them seen just once; the ten biggest clones take up roughly 1%. Looked up from germline, CDR1 is SQVTM and CDR2 is ANQGSEA. This CDR3 has 14 amino acids. The ends lost 4 bases at V and 1 base at J; junction bases unmatched: 5. This entry comes from a study of blood T cell repertoires in COVID-19. This sequence was found in a woman aged 30 to 39 who had recovered from COVID-19. The sample comprised PBMCs or T cells enriched from blood (not recorded which). The chain links TRBV29-1 to TRBJ1-1; TRBD1 aligns across 8 bases. CDR3 nucleotide sequence: TGCAGCGTTGCCGACAGGGGAAGGAACACTGAAGCTTTCTTT. Amino acid sequence: CSVADRGRNTEAFF.